The clone carrying this TCR beta chain was seen a few times. Its antigen is unknown. This specimen comes from a study of cytomegalovirus exposure and HLA in healthy donors. Study background: Membership in the Caucasian-associated ancestry cluster was found for 75% to 85% of fewer than 450 genotyped donors.

The PCR employed 60 Vbeta primers together with 13 Jbeta primers. Data came from immunoSEQ multiplex PCR; TCRdb stores just in-frame clones and leaves some out. The table records approximately 68,000 clones, about three quarters of them present only once. Study-wide results and limits: A classifier reportedly called cytomegalovirus status with high sensitivity and specificity. In a later analysis, CMV-associated beta chains were mostly HLA-associated, it appeared.

What was sequenced was PBMCs. This receptor was obtained from a woman younger than 45 in good health and CMV-seropositive.

The DNA of the CDR3 is TGTGCCAGCAGAAGATCGGGACAGGGTACTTACGAGCAGTACTTC. It codes for CASRRSGQGTYEQYF. V usage is TRBV28 and J usage is TRBJ2-7, with TRBD1 matching 9 bases. The germline V gene has CDR1 MDHEN and CDR2 SYDVKM. The CDR3 length is 15 residues. With 6 bases clipped from V and 4 bases from J, the junction kept 10 bases outside the gene matches.